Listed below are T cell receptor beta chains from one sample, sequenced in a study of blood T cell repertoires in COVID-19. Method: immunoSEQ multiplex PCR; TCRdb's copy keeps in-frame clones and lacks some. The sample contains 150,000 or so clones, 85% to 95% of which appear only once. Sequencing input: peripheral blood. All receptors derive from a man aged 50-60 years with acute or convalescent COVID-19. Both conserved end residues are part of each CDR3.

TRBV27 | CASSSRDRVYSGELFF
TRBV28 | CASRAGPQSQPQHF
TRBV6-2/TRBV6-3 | CASSYGTGGIDAFF
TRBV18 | CADILGLSRCYNEQFF
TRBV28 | CASSLSPTGVLYGYTF
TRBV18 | CASSPPGQGGNIQYF
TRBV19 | CASSLAGVYPDTQYF
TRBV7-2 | CASSLLSTDTQYF
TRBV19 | CASSILRQPQHF
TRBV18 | CASSPLGDPQSYGYTF
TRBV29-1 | CSVGQGYTEAFF
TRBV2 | CASSVGVAGSQPQHF
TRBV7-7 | CASSLAGQGTGELFF
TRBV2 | CASILSGDPGELFF
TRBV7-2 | CASSLGWTGVETQYF
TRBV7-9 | CASSSRYTQYF
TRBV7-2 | CASSLVRGNEQFF
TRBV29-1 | CSVPGRREYGYTF
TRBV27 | CASREGRPILGGSYEQYF
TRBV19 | CASSSHGAGMVEQYF
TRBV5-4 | CASRLGSSGGNGELFF
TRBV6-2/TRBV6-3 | CASSLQPPPETQYF
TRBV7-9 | CASSSTGISYNEQFF
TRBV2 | CASSEGQGRVQETQYF
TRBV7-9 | CASSLYQGRIQETQYF
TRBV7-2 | CASSLSPRVAGNTIYF
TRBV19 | CASSQQGEAKNIQYF
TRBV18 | CASSPGLEAGGNTIYF
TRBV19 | CASHDFTTSPLHF
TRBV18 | CASSPRGGLSTDTQYF
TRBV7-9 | CASSLGGTGPTDTQYF
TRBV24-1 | CATSEAGADTQYF
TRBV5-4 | CASSQTDRGGKLFF
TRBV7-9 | CASGWLRRSGNTIYF
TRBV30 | CAWSVLASGAGELFF
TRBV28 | CASSSNPSRATEAFF
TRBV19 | CASSAPDRESYEQYF
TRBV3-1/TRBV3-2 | CASSQHGVPHMGGYTF
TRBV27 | CASRSWTGGTEAFF
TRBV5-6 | CASSFGGGAVKYF
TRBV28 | CASSKGQAPQGKAFF
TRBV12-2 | CASREIHRGPGNTIYF
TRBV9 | CASSPMSGGTDTQYF
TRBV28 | CASSLSRTGHEKLFF
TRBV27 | CASRQGLSNQPQHF
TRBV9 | CASSSRGQGVYNEQFF
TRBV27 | CASSLGGGQGAYEQYF
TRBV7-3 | CASSLTQEAEQFF
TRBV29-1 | CSARPISGSRDNEQFF
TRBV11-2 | CASSPGNYNSPLHF
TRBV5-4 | CASGREGHYNEQFF
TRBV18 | CASSPEQLRGYTF